A single T cell receptor beta chain is shown here with its context. Its target is unknown. Since a much larger clone is just one base distant, this may be a read error. It was RNA transcripts that yielded the amplified TCR beta CDR3 regions. The TCR CDR3 first-round RT-PCR relied on the HTBI primer set. TCRdb re-called the multiplex PCR reads with MiXCR, one entry per CDR3 protein. The sample yields around 620,000 distinct CDR3 sequences, 12% to 15% seen once. This CDR3 is 14 amino acids long. Germline V gene lookup returns CDR1 SNHLY and CDR2 FYNNEI. Using around 10 ml of fresh peripheral blood, PBMCs were prepared. This entry is derived from a study of T cells in Graves' hyperthyroidism and ophthalmopathy. Study findings and constraints: The majority of expanded thyroid clonotypes above 0.001 also appeared in blood.

The sequencing sample was made of blood. The V gene is TRBV2, the J gene TRBJ1-2, with D perhaps matching TRBD1 (6 bases). The source of this sequence is a woman under 30 with Graves' ophthalmopathy. For the CDR3, the DNA is TGTGCCAGGAGTGGACCACCAGGGGCGTATGGCTACACCTTC. Its translation: CARSGPPGAYGYTF.